Sequencing of this TCR beta chain was carried out in a study of blood T cell repertoires in COVID-19. Whole-study context: The study drew acute and convalescent COVID-19 samples from the United States, Italy and Spain. The analysed material was cDNA or gDNA that came from T cells, B-cell-depleted T cells, or PBMCs.

This CDR3 is 13 amino acids long. Trimming pared 5 bases from V and 11 bases from J, leaving 15 bases between. Germline loops: CDR1 MNHEY, CDR2 SVGAGI. In the original processing: Cell counts per sample came from amplifying reference gene primers. The repertoire was sequenced with immunoSEQ multiplex PCR; TCRdb's copy has only in-frame clones and lacks some. V, J and clone size are those of that table, while D and trimming were read from the DNA. The sample comprises under 250,000 clones, around 78% of which are singletons, and approximately 2.6% rests with the top ten. This chain uses TRBV6-5 with TRBJ1-4; D is possibly TRBD1 (6 bases). The sample consisted of peripheral blood. This TCR was sampled from a woman aged 70-85 years with active or convalescent COVID-19. The CDR3 loop is CASSPQGLGKLFF. CDR3 DNA: TGTGCCAGCAGTCCACAGGGTTTAGGGAAACTGTTTTTT.